The following is a T cell receptor beta chain sequence with its context. Its antigen is undetermined. The V gene end was trimmed by 6 bases and the J gene end by 3 bases; junction bases not matched to a gene: 7. Germline V CDR1 and CDR2: MGHDK, SYGVNS. The CDR3 is 15 residues long. These data come from a study of cytomegalovirus exposure and HLA in healthy donors. Overall study findings and caveats: The study flagged about 160 TCR beta chains as cytomegalovirus-associated. Specificity for CMV antigens was confirmed in vitro for a few of the CMV-associated chains. Presence/absence results assume similar sequencing depth per donor, which may not hold. Most of the CMV-associated TCR beta chains (in a later analysis) appeared to be HLA-restricted.

Primers included in the PCR were 60 Vbeta and 13 Jbeta primers. The method was immunoSEQ multiplex PCR; TCRdb's version includes in-frame clones alone and lacks a portion of them. The repertoire holds hundreds of thousands of clones, with approximately 79% as singletons. The chain uses TRBV25-1 and TRBJ1-2; TRBD1 aligns across 10 bases. This TCR derives from a girl aged 2-15 years in good health and CMV-seronegative. The sequencing input was PBMCs. The CDR3 loop reads CASRGTGQGHYGYTF. Written as DNA, the CDR3 is TGTGCCAGCAGGGGCACGGGACAGGGGCACTATGGCTACACCTTC.